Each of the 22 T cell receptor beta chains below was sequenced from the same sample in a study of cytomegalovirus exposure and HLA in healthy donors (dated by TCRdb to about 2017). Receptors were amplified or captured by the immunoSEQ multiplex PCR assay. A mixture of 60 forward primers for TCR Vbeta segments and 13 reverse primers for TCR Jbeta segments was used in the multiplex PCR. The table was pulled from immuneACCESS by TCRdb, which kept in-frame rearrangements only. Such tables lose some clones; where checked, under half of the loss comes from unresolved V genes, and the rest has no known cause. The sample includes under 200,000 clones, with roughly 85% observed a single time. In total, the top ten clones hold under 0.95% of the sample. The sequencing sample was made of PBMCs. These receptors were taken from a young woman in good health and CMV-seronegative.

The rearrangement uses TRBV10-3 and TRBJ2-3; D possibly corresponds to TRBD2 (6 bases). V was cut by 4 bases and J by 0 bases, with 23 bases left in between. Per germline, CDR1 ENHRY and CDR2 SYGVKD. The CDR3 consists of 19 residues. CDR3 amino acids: CAISGGEPTLRASTDTQYF. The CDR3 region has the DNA TGTGCCATCAGTGGGGGGGAGCCTACCCTCCGGGCTAGCACAGATACGCAGTATTTT.

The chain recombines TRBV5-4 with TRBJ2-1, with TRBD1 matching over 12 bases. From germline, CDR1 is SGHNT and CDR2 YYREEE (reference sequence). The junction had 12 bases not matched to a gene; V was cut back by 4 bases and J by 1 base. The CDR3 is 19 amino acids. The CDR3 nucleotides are TGTGCCAGCAGCCACTACCTCCGGGACAGGGGGCTGTCCTACAATGAGCAGTTCTTC. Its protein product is CASSHYLRDRGLSYNEQFF. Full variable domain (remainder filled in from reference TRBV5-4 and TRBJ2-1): ETGVTQSPTHLIKTRGQQVTLRCSSQSGHNTVSWYQQALGQGPQFIFQYYREEENGRGNFPPRFSGLQFPNYSSELNVNALELDDSALYLCASSHYLRDRGLSYNEQFFGPGTRLTVL.

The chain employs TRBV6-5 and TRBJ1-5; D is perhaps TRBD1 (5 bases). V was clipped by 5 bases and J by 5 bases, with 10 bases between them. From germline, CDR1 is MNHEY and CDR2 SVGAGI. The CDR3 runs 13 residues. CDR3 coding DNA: TGTGCCAGCAGTGACAGACAGTATCAGCCCCAGCATTTT. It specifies CASSDRQYQPQHF.

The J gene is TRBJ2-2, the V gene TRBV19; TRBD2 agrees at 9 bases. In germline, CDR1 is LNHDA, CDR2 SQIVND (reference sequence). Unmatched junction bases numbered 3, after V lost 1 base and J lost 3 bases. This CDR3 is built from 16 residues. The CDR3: CASSIGGGGDTGELFF. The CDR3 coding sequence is TGTGCCAGTAGTATAGGGGGCGGGGGGGACACCGGGGAGCTGTTTTTT.

The CDR3 DNA reads as TGTGCCAGCAGCCAGGGGACCTTTACAGATACGCAGTATTTT. Its protein is CASSQGTFTDTQYF. J is TRBJ2-3 and V is TRBV11-1; maybe TRBD1 (6 bases). There are 14 residues in the CDR3. From germline, CDR1 is SGHAT and CDR2 FQDESV (reference sequence). Trimming took off 5 bases at V and 3 bases at J, with 12 bases between the two ends.

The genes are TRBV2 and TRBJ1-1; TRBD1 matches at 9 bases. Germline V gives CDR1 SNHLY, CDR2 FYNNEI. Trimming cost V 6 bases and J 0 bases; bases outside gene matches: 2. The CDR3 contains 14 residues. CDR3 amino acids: CASRYRGLNTEAFF. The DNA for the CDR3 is TGTGCCAGCAGATACAGGGGGCTGAACACTGAAGCTTTCTTT. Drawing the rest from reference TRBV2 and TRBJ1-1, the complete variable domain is EPEVTQTPSHQVTQMGQEVILRCVPISNHLYFYWYRQILGQKVEFLVSFYNNEISEKSEIFDDQFSVERPDGSNFTLKIRSTKLEDSAMYFCASRYRGLNTEAFFGQGTRLTVV.

The CDR3 protein is CAWSAALQGRGYTF. CDR3 coding DNA: TGTGCCTGGAGTGCGGCGCTACAGGGACGAGGCTACACCTTC. The J gene is TRBJ1-2, the V gene TRBV30, with D possibly TRBD1 on 6 matching bases. The CDR3 loop spans 14 amino acids. CDR1 and CDR2 from the germline V gene are GTSNPN and SVGIG (reference sequence). Trimming stripped 1 base from V and 8 bases from J, with 17 bases between. Looking up the rest from reference TRBV30 and TRBJ1-2 gives the full variable domain: SQTIHQWPATLVQPVGSPLSLECTVEGTSNPNLYWYRQAAGRGLQLLFYSVGIGQISSEVPQNLSASRPQDRQFILSSKKLLLSDSGFYLCAWSAALQGRGYTFGSGTRLTVV.

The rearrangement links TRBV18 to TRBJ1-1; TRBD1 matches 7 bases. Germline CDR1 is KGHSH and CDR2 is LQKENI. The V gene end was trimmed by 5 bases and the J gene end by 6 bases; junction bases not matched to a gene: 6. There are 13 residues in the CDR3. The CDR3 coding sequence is TGTGCCAGCTCATCCCACAGGGGCGCTGAAGCTTTCTTT. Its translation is CASSSHRGAEAFF.

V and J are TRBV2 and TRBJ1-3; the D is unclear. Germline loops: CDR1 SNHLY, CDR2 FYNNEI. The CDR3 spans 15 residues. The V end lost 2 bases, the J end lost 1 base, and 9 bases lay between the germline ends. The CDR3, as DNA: TGTGCCAGCAGTGAAATCCCCGTGTCTGGAAACACCATATATTTT. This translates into CASSEIPVSGNTIYF. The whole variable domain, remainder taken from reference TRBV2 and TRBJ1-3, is EPEVTQTPSHQVTQMGQEVILRCVPISNHLYFYWYRQILGQKVEFLVSFYNNEISEKSEIFDDQFSVERPDGSNFTLKIRSTKLEDSAMYFCASSEIPVSGNTIYFGEGSWLTVV.

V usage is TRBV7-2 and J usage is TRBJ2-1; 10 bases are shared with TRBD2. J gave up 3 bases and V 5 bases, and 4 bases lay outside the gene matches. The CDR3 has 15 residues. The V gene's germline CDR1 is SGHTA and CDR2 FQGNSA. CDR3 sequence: CASSPSGGVYNEQFF. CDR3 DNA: TGTGCCAGCAGCCCCAGCGGGGGGGTCTACAATGAGCAGTTCTTC.

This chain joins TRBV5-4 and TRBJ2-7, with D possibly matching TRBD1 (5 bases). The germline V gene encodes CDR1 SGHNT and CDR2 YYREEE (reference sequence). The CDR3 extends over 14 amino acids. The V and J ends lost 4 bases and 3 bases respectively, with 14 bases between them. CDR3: CASSPPGLIYEQYF. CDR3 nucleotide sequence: TGTGCCAGCAGCCCCCCAGGGCTAATCTACGAGCAGTACTTC.

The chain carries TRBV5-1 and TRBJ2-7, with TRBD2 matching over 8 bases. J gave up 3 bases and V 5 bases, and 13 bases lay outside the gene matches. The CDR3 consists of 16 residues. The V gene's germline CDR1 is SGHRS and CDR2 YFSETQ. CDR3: CASSGSGKSGDYEQYF. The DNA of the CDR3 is TGCGCCAGCAGTGGTAGCGGGAAAAGTGGGGACTACGAGCAGTACTTC. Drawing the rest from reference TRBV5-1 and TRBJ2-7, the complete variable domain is KAGVTQTPRYLIKTRGQQVTLSCSPISGHRSVSWYQQTPGQGLQFLFEYFSETQRNKGNFPGRFSGRQFSNSRSEMNVSTLELGDSALYLCASSGSGKSGDYEQYFGPGTRLTVT.

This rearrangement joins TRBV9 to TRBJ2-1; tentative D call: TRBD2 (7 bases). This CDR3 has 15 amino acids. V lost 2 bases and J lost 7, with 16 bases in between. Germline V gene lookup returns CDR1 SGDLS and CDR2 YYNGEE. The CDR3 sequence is CASSVMGGGHNEQFF. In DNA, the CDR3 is TGTGCCAGCAGCGTGATGGGGGGGGGCCATAATGAGCAGTTCTTC.

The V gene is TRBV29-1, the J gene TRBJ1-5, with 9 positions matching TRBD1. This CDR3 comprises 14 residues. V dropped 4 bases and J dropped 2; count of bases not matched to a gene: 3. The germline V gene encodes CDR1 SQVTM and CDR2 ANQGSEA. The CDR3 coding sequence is TGCAGCGTTGGGGACAGGGCCGGCAATCAGCCCCAGCATTTT. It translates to CSVGDRAGNQPQHF.

CDR3 loop: CASSIPPTGLRQPQHF. The CDR3 DNA sequence: TGTGCCAGTAGTATACCGCCCACAGGGCTAAGACAGCCCCAGCATTTT. The chain combines TRBV19 with TRBJ1-5, with D tentatively TRBD1 (6 bases). Trimming pared 2 bases from V and 7 bases from J, leaving 18 bases between. CDR3 length: 16 amino acids. Germline CDR1 is LNHDA and CDR2 is SQIVND (reference sequence).

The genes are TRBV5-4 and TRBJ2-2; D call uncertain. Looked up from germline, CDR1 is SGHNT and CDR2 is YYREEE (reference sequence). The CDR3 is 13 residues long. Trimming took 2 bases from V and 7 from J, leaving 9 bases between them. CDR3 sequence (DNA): TGTGCCAGCAGCTTTTCAGTTGGCGGGGAGCTGTTTTTT. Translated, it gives CASSFSVGGELFF.

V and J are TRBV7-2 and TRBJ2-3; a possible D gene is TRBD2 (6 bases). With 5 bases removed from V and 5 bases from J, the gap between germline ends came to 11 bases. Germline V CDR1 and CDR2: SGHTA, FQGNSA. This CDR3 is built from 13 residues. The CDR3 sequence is CASSPTRGDTQYF. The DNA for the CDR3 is TGTGCCAGCAGCCCCACGCGGGGAGATACGCAGTATTTT.

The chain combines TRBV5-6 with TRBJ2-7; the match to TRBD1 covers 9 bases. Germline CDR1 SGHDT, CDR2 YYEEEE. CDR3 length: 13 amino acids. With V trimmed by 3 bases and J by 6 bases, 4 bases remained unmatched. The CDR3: CASSYRDRVEQYF. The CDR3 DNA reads TGTGCCAGCAGCTACCGGGACAGGGTCGAGCAGTACTTC.

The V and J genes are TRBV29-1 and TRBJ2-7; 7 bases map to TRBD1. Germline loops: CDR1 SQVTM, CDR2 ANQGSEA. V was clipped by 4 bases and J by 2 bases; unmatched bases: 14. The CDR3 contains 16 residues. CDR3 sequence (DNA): TGCAGCGTTGCAGATGTGGGTAGACAGGGAACCTACGAGCAGTACTTC. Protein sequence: CSVADVGRQGTYEQYF.

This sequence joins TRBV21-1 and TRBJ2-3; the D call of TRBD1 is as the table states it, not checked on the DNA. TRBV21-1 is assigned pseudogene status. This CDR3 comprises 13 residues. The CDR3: CASSNLATDTQYF. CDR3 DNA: TGTGCCAGCAGCAATCTGGCTACAGATACGCAGTATTTT.

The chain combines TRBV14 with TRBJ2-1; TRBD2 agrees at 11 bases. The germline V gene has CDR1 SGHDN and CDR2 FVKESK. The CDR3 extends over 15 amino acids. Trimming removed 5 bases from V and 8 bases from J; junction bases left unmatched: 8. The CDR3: CASSEIAGGPYEQFF. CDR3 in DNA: TGTGCCAGCAGCGAAATAGCGGGAGGGCCGTATGAGCAGTTCTTC. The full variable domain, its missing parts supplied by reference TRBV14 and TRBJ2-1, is EAGVTQFPSHSVIEKGQTVTLRCDPISGHDNLYWYRRVMGKEIKFLLHFVKESKQDESGMPNNRFLAERTGGTYSTLKVQPAELEDSGVYFCASSEIAGGPYEQFFGPGTRLTVL.

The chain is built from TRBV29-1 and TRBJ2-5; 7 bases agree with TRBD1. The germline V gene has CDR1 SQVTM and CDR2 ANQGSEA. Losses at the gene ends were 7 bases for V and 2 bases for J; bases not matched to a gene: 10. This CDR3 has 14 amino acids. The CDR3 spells CSANLDRAQETQYF. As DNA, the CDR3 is TGCAGCGCCAACCTAGACAGGGCGCAAGAGACCCAGTACTTC.